This T cell receptor (beta chain) was documented in a study of regulatory T cells in long-lasting Graves disease. Points from the study as a whole: TRBV28, TRBJ1-2 and TRBJ2-5 were segments that persistent disease favored.

Germline-derived CDR1 and CDR2 are MDHEN and SYDVKM. Trimming shortened V by 7 bases and J by 4 bases, and 7 bases separated the two germline ends. This CDR3 spans 12 amino acids. This clonotype was detected many times. The antigen remains undetermined. Through Arm-PCR of CDR3 regions and iRepertoire HTBI primers, TCR beta libraries were built. Each CDR3 protein gets one entry after TCRdb re-called the multiplex PCR reads with MiXCR. The table records some 200,000 distinct CDR3 sequences, about 19% of them present only once. Time point: newly diagnosed GD, antithyroid drugs for less than 3 months. From PBMCs, RNA was extracted and then used to make the TCR library. Nine milliliters of peripheral blood were taken and placed in EDTA tubes. The same data also contributed to another study, on T cells in Graves' hyperthyroidism and ophthalmopathy.

This rearrangement joins TRBV28 to TRBJ1-4; D gene unclear. The specimen was peripheral blood mononuclear cells (PBMCs), collected at new diagnosis, from a patient treated with antithyroid drugs. The origin of this receptor is a woman between 25 and 40 years old with Graves disease. CDR3 nucleotide sequence: TGTGCCAGCAACGCGGGTAATGAAAAACTGTTTTTT. It is translated as CASNAGNEKLFF. Full variable domain (missing parts from reference TRBV28 and TRBJ1-4): DVKVTQSSRYLVKRTGEKVFLECVQDMDHENMFWYRQDPGLGLRLIYFSYDVKMKEKGDIPEGYSVSREKKERFSLILESASTNQTSMYLCASNAGNEKLFFGSGTQLSVL.